What follows are 32 T cell receptor beta chains derived from one specimen sequenced in a study of graft-versus-host responses after intestinal transplantation. Data came from immunoSEQ multiplex PCR; TCRdb stores just in-frame clones and leaves some out. The top ten clones hold under 1.5% of a sample with approximately 100,000 clones, 93% of them seen once. Their recognized antigens are unknown. Here the sequenced sample was unstimulated CD8+ T cells sorted from spleen or lymph node cells, taken before intestinal transplant. Receptor source: a human donor who received an intestinal transplant.

The rearrangement links TRBV5-1 to TRBJ2-7; D ambiguous. Trimming removed 2 bases at V and 5 bases at J, with 8 bases between. Germline assignment: CDR1 SGHRS and CDR2 YFSETQ. The CDR3 covers 12 residues. The chain's CDR3 is CASSFRQDEQYF. The CDR3 bases are TGCGCCAGCAGCTTTCGGCAGGACGAGCAGTACTTC.

This rearrangement joins TRBV5-4 to TRBJ2-7; 9 nucleotides line up with TRBD1. CDR1 and CDR2 from the germline V gene are SGHNT and YYREEE (reference sequence). V lost 4 bases to trimming and J lost 0 bases; unmatched junction nucleotides: 11. This CDR3 is 17 amino acids long. CDR3 nucleotides: TGTGCCAGCAGCCGGCCGGGACAGGGACCAAGCTCCTACGAGCAGTACTTC. Its translation: CASSRPGQGPSSYEQYF.

Here the CDR3 reads CASSPRQGGHYGYTF. DNA for the CDR3: TGTGCCAGCAGCCCCCGACAGGGCGGTCACTATGGCTACACCTTC. The chain uses TRBV9 and TRBJ1-2; 7 bases fit TRBD1. CDR1 and CDR2 (germline): SGDLS, YYNGEE. Trimming cost V 4 bases and J 3 bases; bases outside gene matches: 9. The CDR3 is 15 residues long.

V gene TRBV6-5 combines with J gene TRBJ2-3; 8 bases agree with TRBD1. Losses at the gene ends were 6 bases for V and 1 base for J; bases not matched to a gene: 6. From germline, CDR1 is MNHEY and CDR2 SVGAGI. The CDR3 contains 15 residues. DNA for the CDR3: TGTGCCAGCAGCCCAGGGGGCCTTGGCACAGATACGCAGTATTTT. It yields the protein CASSPGGLGTDTQYF.

The rearrangement links TRBV19 to TRBJ2-5; TRBD1 aligns across 7 bases. With the DNA end fitting TRBJ2-7 better, the J assignment may be wrong. The CDR3 runs to 16 residues. The germline gives CDR1 LNHDA, CDR2 SQIVND (reference sequence). CDR3 DNA: TGTGCCAGTAGTATAGATCTCACAGGGGTCCCCTACGAGCAGTACTTC. It encodes CASSIDLTGVPYEQYF.

The gene calls are TRBV15 and TRBJ2-2; 13 bases align to TRBD2. The V gene's germline CDR1 is LNHNV and CDR2 YYDKDF (reference sequence). V shed 6 bases, J shed 7 bases, and the junction held 5 bases outside the gene matches. This CDR3 is built from 15 residues. CDR3 DNA: TGTGCCACCAGAGGACTAGCGGGGGCCGGCGGGGAGCTGTTTTTT. This sequence encodes CATRGLAGAGGELFF.

The rearrangement joins TRBV5-8 to TRBJ2-3; 9 bases map to TRBD1. Germline assignment: CDR1 SGHTS and CDR2 YDEGEE. The CDR3 consists of 15 residues. J was trimmed by 6 bases and V by 0 bases; bases with no gene match: 5. CDR3: CASSLEQGARDTQYF. The CDR3 DNA is TGTGCCAGCAGCTTGGAACAGGGGGCCAGGGATACGCAGTATTTT.

This clone was seen just once. This chain joins TRBV7-8 and TRBJ1-2; no firm D call. Germline lookup yields CDR1 SGHVS and CDR2 FQNEAQ. V dropped 1 base and J dropped 8 bases, with 17 bases sitting between them. This CDR3 comprises 15 residues. The CDR3 loop is CASSLGGDTARGYTF. In DNA, the CDR3 is TGTGCCAGCAGCTTAGGGGGAGACACAGCAAGAGGCTACACCTTC.

This clone was seen a few times. The J gene is TRBJ1-1, the V gene TRBV7-9; TRBD1 might be the D (5 bases). Trimming left V 3 bases short and J 3 bases short, with 11 bases between. The CDR3 runs to 14 residues. Germline V lookup: CDR1 SEHNR, CDR2 FQNEAQ (reference sequence). DNA for the CDR3: TGTGCCAGCAGCTTCAAGGGGCCGTACACTGAAGCTTTCTTT. Translating gives CASSFKGPYTEAFF.

This chain joins TRBV5-1 and TRBJ2-3, with D possibly being TRBD1 or TRBD2 (5 bases each). V was shortened by 3 bases and J by 1 base, with 12 bases between the two germline ends. Germline CDR1 SGHRS, CDR2 YFSETQ. The CDR3 is 15 amino acids. The CDR3 loop is CASSWDLGGTDTQYF. Here the CDR3 DNA reads TGCGCCAGCAGCTGGGACCTGGGGGGCACAGATACGCAGTATTTT.

The chain recombines TRBV28 with TRBJ1-6, with D possibly matching TRBD1 (5 bases). Trimming removed 3 bases from V and 7 bases from J, with 13 bases in between. CDR1 and CDR2 (germline): MDHEN, SYDVKM. CDR3 size: 15 residues. In DNA form, the CDR3 reads TGTGCCAGCAGTTTTAAAGGGGAATCGAATTCACCCCTCCACTTT. It codes for CASSFKGESNSPLHF.

The chain uses TRBV29-1 and TRBJ1-2; D is perhaps TRBD1 (5 bases). V shed 3 bases and J shed 0 bases, with 8 bases lying between them. The V gene's germline CDR1 is SQVTM and CDR2 ANQGSEA. CDR3 length: 13 residues. The CDR3 DNA reads as TGCAGCGTTGATAAGACAGCTAACTATGGCTACACCTTC. This sequence encodes CSVDKTANYGYTF.

This clone was observed a few times. This chain connects TRBV5-4 to TRBJ2-3; 7 nucleotides agree with TRBD2. Per the germline V gene, CDR1 is SGHNT and CDR2 is YYREEE (reference sequence). This CDR3 is built from 16 residues. Trimming at V came to 4 bases and at J to 2 bases, leaving 10 bases not matched to a gene. CDR3 region: CASSLLGGGTTDTQYF. CDR3 sequence (DNA): TGTGCCAGCAGCCTCCTGGGGGGGGGAACCACAGATACGCAGTATTTT.

The chain uses TRBV27 and TRBJ1-6; D is undetermined. The ends were cut back, 8 bases at V and 3 bases at J, with 17 bases in the middle. The CDR3 has 16 amino acids. The V gene's germline CDR1 is MNHEY and CDR2 SMNVEV (reference sequence). The CDR3 bases are TGTGCCAGCTGCTACGGGAGTCCGTTCTATAATTCACCCCTCCACTTT. Amino acid sequence: CASCYGSPFYNSPLHF.

The V gene is TRBV4-1, the J gene TRBJ2-7; weak D call: TRBD1 (7 bases). The germline V and J ends were trimmed by 2 bases and 2 bases, with 13 bases remaining between them. The CDR3 spans 15 residues. Germline-derived CDR1 and CDR2 are MGHRA and YSYEKL. The CDR3 DNA sequence: TGCGCCAGCAGCCAAAACAGGGGACTCACCTACGAGCAGTACTTC. Protein: CASSQNRGLTYEQYF.

The genes are TRBV5-4 and TRBJ2-5; TRBD1 agrees at 10 bases. The CDR3 consists of 15 residues. The junction had 4 bases not matched to a gene; V was cut back by 0 bases and J by 5 bases. CDR1 is SGHNT and CDR2 is YYREEE in the germline V gene (reference sequence). The CDR3 is CASSLGGTGDETQYF. The CDR3 DNA reads as TGTGCCAGCAGCTTGGGGGGGACAGGGGACGAGACCCAGTACTTC.

The rearrangement uses TRBV4-1 and TRBJ2-4, with TRBD2 as a possible D gene (6 bases). CDR3 length: 16 residues. V was pared by 5 bases and J by 4 bases, with 18 bases between. CDR1 is MGHRA and CDR2 is YSYEKL in the germline V gene. The CDR3 spells CASSKSLGLGKNIQYF. The CDR3, as DNA: TGCGCCAGCAGCAAATCCTTGGGACTCGGAAAAAACATTCAGTACTTC.

The table lists this clone with a few counts. This chain connects TRBV7-9 to TRBJ1-2; maybe TRBD1 (6 bases). CDR1 SEHNR and CDR2 FQNEAQ come from the germline V gene (reference sequence). The length of the CDR3 is 14 residues. Between the trimmed V and J ends, which lost 4 bases and 6 bases, there was a span of 15 bases. The DNA for the CDR3 is TGTGCCAGCAGCTCTCAGGGGATTCGGGATGGCTACACCTTC. This gives the protein CASSSQGIRDGYTF.

The chain is built from TRBV27 and TRBJ2-1; 8 bases match TRBD2. In germline, CDR1 is MNHEY, CDR2 SMNVEV (reference sequence). This CDR3 region has 16 residues. Losses at the gene ends were 5 bases for V and 8 bases for J; bases not matched to a gene: 14. The CDR3: CASSPLRTGGYDEQFF. Here the CDR3 DNA reads TGTGCCAGCAGTCCCCTCCGGACGGGGGGGTACGATGAGCAGTTCTTC.

This rearrangement joins TRBV9 to TRBJ2-7; TRBD1 agrees at 10 bases. After removal of 3 bases from V and 2 bases from J, the junction contained 5 bases not matched to a gene. The CDR3 is 15 residues long. CDR1 and CDR2 from the germline V gene are SGDLS and YYNGEE. The CDR3 loop reads CASSEGTGVAYEQYF. The CDR3 bases are TGTGCCAGCAGCGAGGGGACAGGGGTCGCCTACGAGCAGTACTTC.

The chain employs TRBV6-1 and TRBJ1-6; 9 nucleotides align to TRBD1. Trimming cost V 8 bases and J 7 bases; bases outside gene matches: 9. CDR3 size: 15 residues. Germline values: CDR1 MNHNS, CDR2 SASEGT. CDR3 coding DNA: TGTGCCAGCGCGGGTAGTGACAGGGGGAATTCACCCCTCCACTTT. Protein: CASAGSDRGNSPLHF.

This clone was recorded once. The V and J genes are TRBV11-2 and TRBJ1-1; the D is unclear. Trimming removed 5 bases from V and 0 bases from J, with 13 bases in between. There are 15 residues in the CDR3. The germline V gene has CDR1 SGHAT and CDR2 FQNNGV. The CDR3 bases are TGTGCCAGCAGCGACTCTTCATCCTTGAACACTGAAGCTTTCTTT. It yields the protein CASSDSSSLNTEAFF.

The rearrangement links TRBV19 to TRBJ2-5, with D maybe TRBD1 (6 bases). Per germline, CDR1 LNHDA and CDR2 SQIVND (reference sequence). Trimming left V 6 bases short and J 4 bases short, with 15 bases between. CDR3 length: 14 residues. The CDR3 reads CASRQTGLGETQYF. DNA of the CDR3: TGTGCCAGTAGGCAAACAGGGCTGGGAGAGACCCAGTACTTC.

V is TRBV4-1 and J is TRBJ1-5; D gene uncertain. Trimming shortened V by 1 base and J by 4 bases, and 11 bases separated the two germline ends. Germline V CDR1 and CDR2: MGHRA, YSYEKL. The CDR3 has 15 residues. In nucleotides, the CDR3 is TGCGCCAGCAGCCAAGGCAGAGGAAGGAATCAGCCCCAGCATTTT. Its protein product is CASSQGRGRNQPQHF.

This clone showed up just a few times. The CDR3 loop reads CASSIKGPAYEQYF. The CDR3 DNA reads TGTGCCAGTAGTATTAAGGGTCCCGCCTACGAGCAGTACTTC. V and J are TRBV19 and TRBJ2-7; D is undetermined. This CDR3 comprises 14 residues. Trimming removed 3 bases from V and 2 bases from J, with 11 bases in between. Germline V gives CDR1 LNHDA, CDR2 SQIVND (reference sequence).

The V call is TRBV7-9, the J call TRBJ2-3; D is perhaps TRBD2 (6 bases). The CDR3 length is 15 residues. Germline CDR1 SEHNR, CDR2 FQNEAQ (reference sequence). Trimming took off 5 bases at V and 3 bases at J, with 15 bases between the two ends. The CDR3 sequence: CASSLGTAGTDTQYF. In nucleotides, the CDR3 is TGTGCCAGCAGCCTAGGGACGGCGGGAACAGATACGCAGTATTTT.

The chain couples TRBV6-5 to TRBJ2-2; no reliable D call. Per the germline V gene, CDR1 is MNHEY and CDR2 is SVGAGI. The V and J ends lost 0 bases and 3 bases respectively, with 11 bases between them. The CDR3 sequence is 16 residues long. The CDR3 nucleotides read TGTGCCAGCAGTTACTCGATTATGGGTGACACCGGGGAGCTGTTTTTT. Protein: CASSYSIMGDTGELFF.

CDR3: CASRDGESMNTEAFF. CDR3 bases: TGTGCCAGCAGGGATGGTGAGTCTATGAACACTGAAGCTTTCTTT. The chain has TRBV27 and TRBJ1-1; D is unclear. The CDR3 runs to 15 residues. Trimming left V 6 bases short and J 0 bases short, with 14 bases between. CDR1 is MNHEY and CDR2 is SMNVEV in the germline V gene (reference sequence).

This chain links TRBV5-4 with TRBJ2-7; 9 bases line up with TRBD1. Germline V gene lookup returns CDR1 SGHNT and CDR2 YYREEE (reference sequence). V shed 4 bases and J 5 bases; nucleotides not matched to a gene: 7. This CDR3 has 14 amino acids. Here the CDR3 reads CASSDTGGPHEQYF. CDR3 sequence (DNA): TGTGCCAGCAGCGATACAGGGGGCCCCCACGAGCAGTACTTC.

The chain uses TRBV5-4 and TRBJ2-1, with D perhaps TRBD1 or TRBD2 (7 bases each). The germline gives CDR1 SGHNT, CDR2 YYREEE (reference sequence). CDR3 length: 14 residues. Trimming removed 1 base from V and 4 bases from J, with 9 bases in between. CDR3 loop: CASSLQGGYNEQFF. Written as DNA, the CDR3 is TGTGCCAGCAGCTTGCAGGGGGGGTACAATGAGCAGTTCTTC.

The J gene is TRBJ2-2, the V gene TRBV6-1; 11 bases are shared with TRBD2. CDR1 MNHNS and CDR2 SASEGT come from the germline V gene. V lost 4 bases to trimming and J lost 5 bases; unmatched junction nucleotides: 9. CDR3 size: 17 residues. CDR3 in DNA: TGTGCCAGCAGTGTTTTTAGCGGGGGGGCCGGAACCGGGGAGCTGTTTTTT. Its translation: CASSVFSGGAGTGELFF.

The chain carries TRBV4-1 and TRBJ1-5; perhaps TRBD1 as D (6 bases). From germline, CDR1 is MGHRA and CDR2 YSYEKL. The CDR3 sequence is 15 residues long. The V end lost 4 bases, the J end lost 2 bases, and 12 bases lay between the germline ends. The CDR3 protein is CASSLRGPGNQPQHF. In nucleotides, the CDR3 is TGCGCCAGCAGCCTCCGGGGGCCTGGCAATCAGCCCCAGCATTTT.